This TCR beta chain was observed in a study of blood T cell repertoires in COVID-19. About the research overall: Samples came from the United States, Italy and Spain, spanning acute and convalescent COVID-19.

This CDR3 is built from 17 residues. In germline, CDR1 is SGHRS, CDR2 YFSETQ. V lost 1 base and J 6 bases, leaving 20 bases between the germline ends. Per the original data handling: Amplified reference gene primers provided the basis for estimating nucleated cell counts. Profiling relied on immunoSEQ multiplex PCR, and the TCRdb table lists in-frame clones only, not all of them. V and J calls and clone size are given by that table; D and trimming were obtained from the DNA. Of 170,000 or so clones listed, roughly nine tenths are singletons. This sequence originates from a man in his fifties with acute or convalescent COVID-19. The rearrangement links TRBV5-1 to TRBJ1-5; D is perhaps TRBD1 (5 bases). Sequenced material: peripheral blood. The CDR3 region has the DNA TGCGCCAGCAGCTTGACTCCGCAGGGAACCTCCGGTCAGCCCCAGCATTTT. Translation gives CASSLTPQGTSGQPQHF.